Sequencing of this T cell receptor beta chain was carried out in a study of blood T cell repertoires in COVID-19. The repertoire was sequenced with immunoSEQ multiplex PCR; TCRdb's copy has only in-frame clones and lacks some. This table holds 86,000 or so clones, 91% found once. CDR3 length: 14 amino acids. The germline gives CDR1 SGHRS, CDR2 YFSETQ. Germline trimming cut 4 bases from V and 12 bases from J; bases unmatched to any gene: 10. The source is a woman in her fifties or sixties in a cohort sampled during active COVID-19. Sample: peripheral blood. This chain connects TRBV5-1 to TRBJ2-1; 10 bases line up with TRBD2. CDR3 sequence: CASSPGLAEVRQFF. The CDR3 DNA sequence: TGCGCCAGCAGCCCTGGACTAGCGGAGGTGAGGCAGTTCTTC.